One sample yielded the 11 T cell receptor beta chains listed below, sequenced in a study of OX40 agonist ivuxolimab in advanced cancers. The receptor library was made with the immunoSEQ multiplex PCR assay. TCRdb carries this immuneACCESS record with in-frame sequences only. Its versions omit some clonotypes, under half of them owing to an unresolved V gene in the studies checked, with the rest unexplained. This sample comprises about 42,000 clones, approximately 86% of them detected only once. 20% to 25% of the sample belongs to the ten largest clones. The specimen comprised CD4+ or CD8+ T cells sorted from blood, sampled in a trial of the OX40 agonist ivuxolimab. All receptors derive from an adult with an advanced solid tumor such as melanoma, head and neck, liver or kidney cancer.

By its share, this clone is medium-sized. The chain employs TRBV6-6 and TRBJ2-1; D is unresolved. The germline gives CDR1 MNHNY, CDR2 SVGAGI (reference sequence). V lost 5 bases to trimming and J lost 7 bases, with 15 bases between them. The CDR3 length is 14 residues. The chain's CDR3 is CASSAPERRNEQFF. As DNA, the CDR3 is TGTGCCAGCAGTGCACCGGAAAGAAGGAATGAGCAGTTCTTC.

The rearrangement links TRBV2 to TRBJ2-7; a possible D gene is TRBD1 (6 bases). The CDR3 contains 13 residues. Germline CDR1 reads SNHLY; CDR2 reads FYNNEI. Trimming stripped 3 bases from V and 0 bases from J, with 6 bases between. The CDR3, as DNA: TGTGCCAGCAGTGAGGGGGCCTCCTACGAGCAGTACGTC. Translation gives CASSEGASYEQYV.

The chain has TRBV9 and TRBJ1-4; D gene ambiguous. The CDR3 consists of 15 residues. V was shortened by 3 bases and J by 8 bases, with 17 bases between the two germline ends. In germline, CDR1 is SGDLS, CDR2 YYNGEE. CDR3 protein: CASSGSGLFGEKLFF. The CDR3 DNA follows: TGTGCCAGCAGCGGATCCGGGTTATTCGGAGAAAAACTGTTTTTT.

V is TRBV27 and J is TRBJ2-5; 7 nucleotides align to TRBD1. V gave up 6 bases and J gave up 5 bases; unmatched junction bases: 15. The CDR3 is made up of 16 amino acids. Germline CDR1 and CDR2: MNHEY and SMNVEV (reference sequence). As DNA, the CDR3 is TGTGCCAGCAGCCCCACAGGGGCCTCCCCGCGGGAGACCCAGTACTTC. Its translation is CASSPTGASPRETQYF.

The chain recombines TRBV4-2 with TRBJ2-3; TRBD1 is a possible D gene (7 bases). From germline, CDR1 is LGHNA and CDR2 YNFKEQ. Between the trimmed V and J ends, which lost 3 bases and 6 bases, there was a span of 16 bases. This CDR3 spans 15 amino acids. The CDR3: CASSHLRGALDTQYF. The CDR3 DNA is TGTGCCAGCAGCCACCTCAGGGGGGCTTTGGATACGCAGTATTTT.

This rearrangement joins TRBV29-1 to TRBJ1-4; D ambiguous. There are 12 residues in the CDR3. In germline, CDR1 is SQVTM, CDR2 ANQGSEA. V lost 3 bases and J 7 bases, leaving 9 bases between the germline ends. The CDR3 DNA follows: TGCAGCGTTGATTTGGGAGGTGAAAAACTGTTTTTT. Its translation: CSVDLGGEKLFF.

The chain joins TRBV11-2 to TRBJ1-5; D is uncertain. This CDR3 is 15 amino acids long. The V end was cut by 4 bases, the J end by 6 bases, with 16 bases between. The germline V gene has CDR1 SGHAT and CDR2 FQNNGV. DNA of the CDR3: TGTGCCAGCAGCTCGTATCAGGTGGCGGGTCAGCCCCAGCATTTT. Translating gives CASSSYQVAGQPQHF.

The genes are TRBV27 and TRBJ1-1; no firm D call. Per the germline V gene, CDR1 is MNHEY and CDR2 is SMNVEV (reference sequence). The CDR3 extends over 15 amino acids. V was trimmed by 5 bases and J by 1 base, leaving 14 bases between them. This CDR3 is CASSISRASNTEAFF. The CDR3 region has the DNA TGTGCCAGCAGTATCAGCCGGGCCTCGAACACTGAAGCTTTCTTT.

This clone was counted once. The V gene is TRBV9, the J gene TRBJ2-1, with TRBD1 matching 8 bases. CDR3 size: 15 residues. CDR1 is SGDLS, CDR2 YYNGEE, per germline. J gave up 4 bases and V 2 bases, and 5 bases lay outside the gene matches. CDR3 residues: CASSVAGGQYNEQFF. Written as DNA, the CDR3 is TGTGCCAGCAGCGTTGCAGGGGGCCAATACAATGAGCAGTTCTTC.

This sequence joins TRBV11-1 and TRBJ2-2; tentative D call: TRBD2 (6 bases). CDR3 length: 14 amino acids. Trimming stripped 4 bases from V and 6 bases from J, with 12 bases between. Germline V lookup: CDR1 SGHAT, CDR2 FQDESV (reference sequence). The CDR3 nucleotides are TGTGCCAGCAGCTACCCCGGGGGACCCGGGGAGCTGTTTTTT. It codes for CASSYPGGPGELFF.

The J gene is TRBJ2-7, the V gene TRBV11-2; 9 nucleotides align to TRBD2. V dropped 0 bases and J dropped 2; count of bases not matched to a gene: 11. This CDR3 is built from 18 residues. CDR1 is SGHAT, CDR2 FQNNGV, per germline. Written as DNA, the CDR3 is TGTGCCAGCAGCTTAGATGTAGATGAGCGGGGGGCGGCCTACGAGCAGTACGTC. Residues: CASSLDVDERGAAYEQYV.